The 30 T cell receptor beta chains in this list originate from one sample, sequenced in a study of cytomegalovirus exposure and HLA in healthy donors. 13 Jbeta primers and 60 Vbeta primers were used for the PCR. Assay used: immunoSEQ multiplex PCR; TCRdb lists only in-frame clones, some missing. The table lists 85,000 to 130,000 clones, roughly four fifths of them singletons. The sample consisted of PBMCs. These receptors came from a woman between 50 and 59 years old in good health and CMV-seropositive.

The chain couples TRBV28 to TRBJ1-1, with D perhaps matching TRBD1 (6 bases). V was shortened by 2 bases and J by 10 bases, with 8 bases between the two germline ends. Germline V gene lookup returns CDR1 MDHEN and CDR2 SYDVKM. CDR3 length equals 11 residues. CDR3 protein: CASSLTGRAFF. The CDR3 region has the DNA TGTGCCAGCAGTTTAACAGGGCGAGCTTTCTTT.

The V and J genes are TRBV28 and TRBJ1-5, with a weak D call TRBD1 (6 bases). Trimming took 7 bases from V and 5 from J, leaving 21 bases between them. Germline values: CDR1 MDHEN, CDR2 SYDVKM. The CDR3 is made up of 16 amino acids. CDR3 sequence reads: CASNPTPTGSDQPQHF. The CDR3 DNA sequence: TGTGCCAGCAACCCTACACCTACAGGGTCGGATCAGCCCCAGCATTTT. Drawing the rest from reference TRBV28 and TRBJ1-5, the complete variable domain is DVKVTQSSRYLVKRTGEKVFLECVQDMDHENMFWYRQDPGLGLRLIYFSYDVKMKEKGDIPEGYSVSREKKERFSLILESASTNQTSMYLCASNPTPTGSDQPQHFGDGTRLSIL.

The V and J genes are TRBV7-2 and TRBJ2-2; D uncertain. With 5 bases removed from V and 9 bases from J, the gap between germline ends came to 10 bases. Germline-derived CDR1 and CDR2 are SGHTA and FQGNSA. This CDR3 has 12 residues. The chain's CDR3 is CASSPYSRELFF. CDR3 bases: TGTGCCAGCAGCCCCTACAGCAGGGAGCTGTTTTTT.

The chain couples TRBV5-1 to TRBJ2-5, with TRBD1 identical over 9 bases. The CDR3 extends over 16 amino acids. Germline CDR1 SGHRS, CDR2 YFSETQ. The ends lost 3 bases at V and 4 bases at J; junction bases unmatched: 10. The CDR3 DNA reads as TGCGCCAGCAGCTACCGCCCGGGACAGGGAGGAGAGACCCAGTACTTC. This codes for CASSYRPGQGGETQYF. The whole variable domain, filled in from reference TRBV5-1 and TRBJ2-5, reads KAGVTQTPRYLIKTRGQQVTLSCSPISGHRSVSWYQQTPGQGLQFLFEYFSETQRNKGNFPGRFSGRQFSNSRSEMNVSTLELGDSALYLCASSYRPGQGGETQYFGPGTRLLVL.

The chain combines TRBV5-4 with TRBJ1-1; weak D call: TRBD1 (5 bases). Germline V lookup: CDR1 SGHNT, CDR2 YYREEE (reference sequence). This CDR3 contains 12 residues. Trimming removed 5 bases at V and 6 bases at J, with 11 bases between. CDR3 DNA sequence: TGTGCCAGCAGTCGTGGACAAGCTGAAGCTTTCTTT. Amino acids: CASSRGQAEAFF.

The sample holds a few counts of this clone. The chain joins TRBV19 to TRBJ2-1; the match to TRBD2 covers 9 bases. After removal of 4 bases from V and 3 bases from J, the junction contained 7 bases not matched to a gene. From germline, CDR1 is LNHDA and CDR2 SQIVND (reference sequence). The CDR3 spans 16 residues. The CDR3 reads CASSKIAGAIYNEQFF. The CDR3 DNA reads TGTGCCAGTAGTAAAATAGCGGGGGCGATCTACAATGAGCAGTTCTTC.

The chain joins TRBV7-6 to TRBJ1-1; D might be TRBD1 (5 bases). The germline V gene encodes CDR1 SGHVS and CDR2 FNYEAQ. V lost 4 bases and J 3 bases, leaving 15 bases between the germline ends. The CDR3 is 15 residues long. The CDR3 DNA follows: TGTGCCAGCAGCTCCACAGGTGCGTGGGACACTGAAGCTTTCTTT. Residues: CASSSTGAWDTEAFF. Full variable domain (remainder filled in from reference TRBV7-6 and TRBJ1-1): GAGVSQSPRYKVTKRGQDVALRCDPISGHVSLYWYRQALGQGPEFLTYFNYEAQQDKSGLPNDRFSAERPEGSISTLTIQRTEQRDSAMYRCASSSTGAWDTEAFFGQGTRLTVV.

The V gene is TRBV6-1, the J gene TRBJ1-2; 10 bases map to TRBD1. V trimming: 4 bases; J trimming: 6 bases; junction bases outside the gene matches: 14. Germline V lookup: CDR1 MNHNS, CDR2 SASEGT. This CDR3 region has 17 residues. The CDR3 region is CASSVTGGPSLGNGYTF. The CDR3 bases are TGTGCCAGCAGTGTGACAGGGGGCCCTTCCCTCGGGAATGGCTACACCTTC.

The genes are TRBV20-1 and TRBJ1-1, with unresolved D. The V end lost 3 bases, the J end lost 8 bases, and 10 bases lay between the germline ends. This CDR3 comprises 11 residues. The germline CDR1 and CDR2 sequences are DFQATT and SNEGSKA (reference sequence). The CDR3 nucleotides read TGCAGTGCTAGTTCTCTTATCGAAGCTTTCTTT. Translated: CSASSLIEAFF.

V is TRBV5-8 and J is TRBJ2-5; 7 positions agree with TRBD2. CDR3 length: 13 residues. Unmatched junction bases numbered 3, after V lost 2 bases and J lost 5 bases. CDR1 and CDR2 (germline): SGHTS, YDEGEE. The DNA for the CDR3 is TGTGCCAGCAGCTTCCGGGGAGGGGAGACCCAGTACTTC. Translated, it gives CASSFRGGETQYF. The entire variable domain, with the rest obtained from reference TRBV5-8 and TRBJ2-5, is as follows: EAGVTQSPTHLIKTRGQQATLRCSPISGHTSVYWYQQALGLGLQFLLWYDEGEERNRGNFPPRFSGRQFPNYSSELNVNALELEDSALYLCASSFRGGETQYFGPGTRLLVL.

The chain has TRBV28 and TRBJ1-1; D call uncertain. This CDR3 has 15 amino acids. Germline assignment: CDR1 MDHEN and CDR2 SYDVKM. The CDR3 reads CVGARSVGTNTEAFF. DNA of the CDR3: TGTGTCGGAGCCCGTAGCGTAGGCACGAACACTGAAGCTTTCTTT.

This chain joins TRBV5-1 and TRBJ1-1; tentatively, D is TRBD1 (6 bases). CDR3 length: 14 amino acids. From germline, CDR1 is SGHRS and CDR2 YFSETQ. Trimming removed 4 bases at V and 1 base at J, with 11 bases between. CDR3 protein: CASSPGHQNTEAFF. CDR3 DNA sequence: TGCGCCAGCAGCCCGGGACACCAGAACACTGAAGCTTTCTTT.

The chain links TRBV6-6 to TRBJ1-4; 10 bases are shared with TRBD1. Germline V gene sequence: CDR1 MNHNY, CDR2 SVGAGI (reference sequence). J lost 5 bases, V lost 6 bases, and 0 bases had no gene match. This CDR3 spans 13 amino acids. CDR3 nucleotides: TGTGCCAGCAGGGACAGGGGGAATGAAAAACTGTTTTTT. Its protein is CASRDRGNEKLFF.

CDR3 DNA: TGTGCCAGCAGCTTGGCCCCAGGACAGGGGGACAATGAGCAGTTCTTC. It yields the protein CASSLAPGQGDNEQFF. The chain has TRBV5-4 and TRBJ2-1; TRBD1 aligns across 10 bases. From germline, CDR1 is SGHNT and CDR2 YYREEE (reference sequence). Trimming removed 0 bases from V and 5 bases from J; junction bases left unmatched: 5. The CDR3 length is 16 residues.

V and J are TRBV6-6 and TRBJ1-1, with D hard to call. Germline assignment: CDR1 MNHNY and CDR2 SVGAGI (reference sequence). There are 14 residues in the CDR3. The V end was cut by 0 bases, the J end by 5 bases, with 10 bases between. The CDR3 region is CASSYSGVGTEAFF. In DNA, the CDR3 is TGTGCCAGCAGTTACTCTGGTGTCGGGACTGAAGCTTTCTTT.

The J gene is TRBJ2-1, the V gene TRBV19; 12 bases are a match to TRBD2. The CDR3 spans 17 residues. V lost 3 bases, J lost 7 bases, and 10 bases stayed unmatched. Germline V gene sequence: CDR1 LNHDA, CDR2 SQIVND (reference sequence). CDR3 region: CASSISSGGAMLNEQFF. The DNA of the CDR3 is TGTGCCAGTAGTATTTCTAGCGGGGGGGCGATGTTGAATGAGCAGTTCTTC.

The chain combines TRBV6-5 with TRBJ2-7, with D perhaps matching TRBD2 (5 bases). The CDR3 spans 14 residues. Looked up from germline, CDR1 is MNHEY and CDR2 is SVGAGI. V dropped 0 bases and J dropped 3 bases, with 9 bases sitting between them. CDR3 region: CASSYSGVDYEQYF. CDR3 DNA sequence: TGTGCCAGCAGTTACTCCGGGGTAGACTACGAGCAGTACTTC.

The count of this clone is one. The genes are TRBV2 and TRBJ1-1; D not resolved. The ends were cut back, 4 bases at V and 1 base at J, with 7 bases in the middle. The CDR3 is 13 residues long. CDR1 and CDR2 (germline): SNHLY, FYNNEI. The CDR3 nucleotides are TGTGCCAGCAGTGTTGACTCGAACACTGAAGCTTTCTTT. This sequence encodes CASSVDSNTEAFF.

The genes are TRBV29-1 and TRBJ1-3; no definite D call. V was pared by 7 bases and J by 0 bases, with 10 bases between. In germline, CDR1 is SQVTM, CDR2 ANQGSEA. The length of the CDR3 is 13 residues. CDR3 amino acids: CSALVSSGNTIYF. CDR3 DNA sequence: TGCAGCGCCTTAGTAAGCTCTGGAAACACCATATATTTT.

The chain has TRBV5-1 and TRBJ1-5, with D perhaps TRBD1 (5 bases). The germline gives CDR1 SGHRS, CDR2 YFSETQ. CDR3 size: 14 residues. V was clipped by 4 bases and J by 3 bases, with 11 bases between them. The CDR3 sequence: CASSTGGPNQPQHF. DNA for the CDR3: TGCGCCAGCAGCACAGGAGGGCCCAATCAGCCCCAGCATTTT.

This sequence joins TRBV30 and TRBJ1-6; TRBD1 is a possible D gene (6 bases). CDR1 and CDR2 (germline): GTSNPN, SVGIG (reference sequence). Trimming took 1 base from V and 5 from J, leaving 6 bases between them. This CDR3 has 13 residues. CDR3 nucleotide sequence: TGTGCCTGGAGTGGACAGGATAATTCACCCCTCCACTTT. Translation gives CAWSGQDNSPLHF.

This chain links TRBV11-2 with TRBJ2-5, with D possibly being TRBD1 (7 bases). CDR3 length equals 15 residues. Germline lookup yields CDR1 SGHAT and CDR2 FQNNGV. Trimming removed 5 bases at V and 5 bases at J, with 18 bases between. The CDR3, as DNA: TGTGCCAGCAGCCCCCAGCAGGGGGGCTCGGAGACCCAGTACTTC. Translating gives CASSPQQGGSETQYF.

The chain has TRBV5-4 and TRBJ2-1, with 7 bases fitting TRBD2. The germline gives CDR1 SGHNT, CDR2 YYREEE (reference sequence). V lost 2 bases to trimming and J lost 9 bases; unmatched junction nucleotides: 11. The length of the CDR3 is 15 residues. The CDR3 DNA is TGTGCCAGCAGCTTAGGGCGGGGGAGGAATAGTGAGCAGTTCTTC. Amino acids: CASSLGRGRNSEQFF.

Only one count was recorded for this clone. This chain joins TRBV30 and TRBJ1-1; unclear D gene. The V end lost 2 bases, the J end lost 1 base, and 11 bases lay between the germline ends. This CDR3 spans 14 amino acids. The germline gives CDR1 GTSNPN, CDR2 SVGIG (reference sequence). The CDR3 region is CAWSSLAANTEAFF. The CDR3 coding sequence is TGTGCCTGGAGTAGTTTAGCGGCGAACACTGAAGCTTTCTTT.

This clone was seen a handful of times. The CDR3: CASSTTGGTANQPQHF. The CDR3 DNA follows: TGTGCCAGCAGTACTACAGGGGGTACCGCCAATCAGCCCCAGCATTTT. The chain employs TRBV6-6 and TRBJ1-5; 8 bases are shared with TRBD1. Germline CDR1 reads MNHNY; CDR2 reads SVGAGI (reference sequence). The CDR3 is 16 residues long. With V trimmed by 5 bases and J by 3 bases, 9 bases remained unmatched.

The CDR3: CASSPTGGSLEQYF. CDR3 DNA: TGTGCCAGCAGCCCGACAGGGGGTTCCCTCGAGCAGTACTTC. The chain carries TRBV7-9 and TRBJ2-7; TRBD1 matches 9 bases. The V segment lost 5 bases and the J segment 6 bases; nucleotides outside the gene matches: 8. This CDR3 region has 14 residues. Germline V gene sequence: CDR1 SEHNR, CDR2 FQNEAQ (reference sequence).

V is TRBV7-2 and J is TRBJ2-7, with D perhaps TRBD1 (6 bases). The length of the CDR3 is 15 residues. The germline CDR1 and CDR2 sequences are SGHTA and FQGNSA. Trimming took off 3 bases at V and 1 base at J, with 13 bases between the two ends. CDR3 region: CASSLIQGPSYEQYF. The CDR3 bases are TGTGCCAGCAGCTTGATACAGGGTCCATCCTACGAGCAGTACTTC.

The genes are TRBV9 and TRBJ2-3; 15 bases fit TRBD2. The ends lost 0 bases at V and 5 bases at J; junction bases unmatched: 1. The CDR3 has 16 amino acids. Per germline, CDR1 SGDLS and CDR2 YYNGEE. CDR3 amino acids: CASSVGTSGGVDTQYF. The CDR3 coding sequence is TGTGCCAGCAGCGTAGGGACTAGCGGGGGGGTAGATACGCAGTATTTT. The full variable domain, rest sourced from reference TRBV9 and TRBJ2-3, is DSGVTQTPKHLITATGQRVTLRCSPRSGDLSVYWYQQSLDQGLQFLIQYYNGEERAKGNILERFSAQQFPDLHSELNLSSLELGDSALYFCASSVGTSGGVDTQYFGPGTRLTVL.

The gene calls are TRBV7-3 and TRBJ2-1; 9 nucleotides agree with TRBD2. The CDR3 totals 15 residues. J lost 4 bases, V lost 1 base, and 2 bases had no gene match. In germline, CDR1 is SGHTA, CDR2 FQGTGA. As DNA, the CDR3 is TGTGCCAGCAGCTTAAGCGGGGGGGCATACAATGAGCAGTTCTTC. Its protein is CASSLSGGAYNEQFF.

The rearrangement uses TRBV19 and TRBJ1-1, with 10 bases lining up with TRBD1. V gave up 5 bases and J gave up 11 bases; unmatched junction bases: 17. Germline V gene lookup returns CDR1 LNHDA and CDR2 SQIVND (reference sequence). This CDR3 is 16 amino acids long. In DNA, the CDR3 is TGTGCCAGTAGTGCAATACCGGGACAGGGGTACGTGAGTGCTTTCTTT. Residues: CASSAIPGQGYVSAFF.